These 20 T cell receptor beta chains share one sample of origin, sequenced in a study of cytomegalovirus exposure and HLA in healthy donors. The PCR was carried out with 60 Vbeta primers and 13 Jbeta primers. TCRdb's table, derived via immunoSEQ multiplex PCR, lists solely in-frame clones and lacks some. This table has about 62,000 clones, approximately 80% appearing once. Sequenced material: PBMCs. Source of these receptors: a woman in her 30s in good health and CMV-seronegative.

The V call is TRBV7-9, the J call TRBJ1-2; weak D call: TRBD1 (5 bases). This CDR3 region has 16 residues. Germline V gene data show CDR1 as SEHNR and CDR2 as FQNEAQ (reference sequence). The V and J ends lost 5 bases and 0 bases respectively, with 16 bases between them. The CDR3 protein is CASSRSRQSTNYGYTF. The CDR3 nucleotides are TGTGCCAGCAGCCGCAGCCGACAGAGTACTAACTATGGCTACACCTTC.

The chain employs TRBV5-5 and TRBJ2-2; 7 nucleotides align to TRBD1. The CDR3 covers 16 residues. CDR1 is SGHKS and CDR2 is YYEKEE in the germline V gene (reference sequence). V lost 3 bases, J lost 0 bases, and 5 bases stayed unmatched. The CDR3 coding sequence is TGTGCCAGCAGCTCCACAGGGGCTACGAACACCGGGGAGCTGTTTTTT. It translates to CASSSTGATNTGELFF.

This clone was observed a few times. The genes are TRBV5-1 and TRBJ2-3; 11 bases match TRBD2. V shed 5 bases, J shed 4 bases, and the junction held 6 bases outside the gene matches. Germline CDR1 SGHRS, CDR2 YFSETQ. This CDR3 is 15 amino acids long. CDR3 nucleotides: TGCGCCAGCAGAGATAGCGGGGGGGCAGCAGATACGCAGTATTTT. Protein: CASRDSGGAADTQYF.

Only one count was recorded for this clone. The V gene is TRBV30, the J gene TRBJ1-2; 12 bases fit TRBD1. J was trimmed by 4 bases and V by 5 bases; bases with no gene match: 11. Germline V gives CDR1 GTSNPN, CDR2 SVGIG (reference sequence). CDR3 size: 16 residues. The CDR3 nucleotides are TGTGCCTGGCGGGACAGGGGGCGCGAGTCAGTCTATGGCTACACCTTC. Residues: CAWRDRGRESVYGYTF.

This chain uses TRBV7-9 with TRBJ1-4; 8 bases fit TRBD1. The CDR3 runs 14 residues. Germline CDR1 is SEHNR and CDR2 is FQNEAQ (reference sequence). Germline trimming cut 6 bases from V and 7 bases from J; bases unmatched to any gene: 7. The CDR3 DNA reads as TGTGCCAGCAGTCGCGACAGGGGTGGTGAAAAACTGTTTTTT. Translating gives CASSRDRGGEKLFF.

The rearrangement uses TRBV6-5 and TRBJ1-1, with TRBD1 identical over 7 bases. The CDR3 length is 15 residues. Unmatched junction bases numbered 9, after V lost 6 bases and J lost 2 bases. Germline V gene data show CDR1 as MNHEY and CDR2 as SVGAGI. CDR3 protein: CASRGTANPNTEAFF. The CDR3 DNA reads as TGTGCCAGCAGGGGGACAGCTAACCCCAACACTGAAGCTTTCTTT.

This clone has just one count. This CDR3 is CASSLLRNQPQHF. Written as DNA, the CDR3 is TGTGCCAGCAGTTTACTCCGCAATCAGCCCCAGCATTTT. J is TRBJ1-5 and V is TRBV28; D is unresolved. The V end lost 2 bases, the J end lost 2 bases, and 4 bases lay between the germline ends. This CDR3 comprises 13 residues. Germline V gene sequence: CDR1 MDHEN, CDR2 SYDVKM.

This clone was counted a single time. The chain combines TRBV7-9 with TRBJ1-5; TRBD1 agrees at 8 bases. V trimming: 4 bases; J trimming: 3 bases; junction bases outside the gene matches: 8. The CDR3 covers 16 residues. From germline, CDR1 is SEHNR and CDR2 FQNEAQ (reference sequence). CDR3 protein: CASSSSGQGPNQPQHF. In DNA, the CDR3 is TGTGCCAGCAGCTCATCCGGACAGGGCCCCAATCAGCCCCAGCATTTT.

This clone came up once. CDR3 coding DNA: TGTGCCAGCAGCTTGTACCCTAGCTCCACTAGCAATCAGCCCCAGCATTTT. Protein sequence: CASSLYPSSTSNQPQHF. The chain carries TRBV5-5 and TRBJ1-5; no clear D gene. The CDR3 length is 17 residues. The V end was cut by 1 base, the J end by 0 bases, with 14 bases between. In germline, CDR1 is SGHKS, CDR2 YYEKEE (reference sequence).

CDR3 DNA: TGTGCCAGCAGTCATGGGACTCACGAGCAGTACTTC. Amino acid sequence: CASSHGTHEQYF. The V and J genes are TRBV27 and TRBJ2-7; D may be TRBD2 (6 bases). V was trimmed by 5 bases and J by 5 bases, leaving 10 bases between them. CDR1 is MNHEY, CDR2 SMNVEV, per germline (reference sequence). The CDR3 length is 12 residues.

The chain joins TRBV14 to TRBJ1-1; 7 bases align to TRBD1. This CDR3 region has 13 residues. Germline V CDR1 and CDR2: SGHDN, FVKESK. V was clipped by 8 bases and J by 7 bases; unmatched bases: 10. The DNA for the CDR3 is TGTGCCAGCCAGGCGAGACAGGGATTTGAAGCTTTCTTT. This encodes CASQARQGFEAFF. The whole variable domain, filled in from reference TRBV14 and TRBJ1-1, reads EAGVTQFPSHSVIEKGQTVTLRCDPISGHDNLYWYRRVMGKEIKFLLHFVKESKQDESGMPNNRFLAERTGGTYSTLKVQPAELEDSGVYFCASQARQGFEAFFGQGTRLTVV.

This clone was recorded a few times. The chain carries TRBV30 and TRBJ1-4; TRBD1 is a possible D gene (6 bases). CDR3 size: 16 residues. Germline V gene lookup returns CDR1 GTSNPN and CDR2 SVGIG (reference sequence). Trimming stripped 0 bases from V and 7 bases from J, with 18 bases between. CDR3 sequence: CAWSVGHLSRPEKLFF. The CDR3 DNA follows: TGTGCCTGGAGTGTGGGACACTTGTCCCGGCCTGAAAAACTGTTTTTT. Variable domain in full (rest from reference TRBV30 and TRBJ1-4): SQTIHQWPATLVQPVGSPLSLECTVEGTSNPNLYWYRQAAGRGLQLLFYSVGIGQISSEVPQNLSASRPQDRQFILSSKKLLLSDSGFYLCAWSVGHLSRPEKLFFGSGTQLSVL.

The chain carries TRBV10-3 and TRBJ2-2; D may be TRBD2 (5 bases). This CDR3 spans 13 amino acids. Germline V gives CDR1 ENHRY, CDR2 SYGVKD. V was cut by 5 bases and J by 4 bases, with 8 bases left in between. CDR3 protein: CAISSEVTGELFF. Written as DNA, the CDR3 is TGTGCCATCAGTTCGGAGGTCACCGGGGAGCTGTTTTTT.

The CDR3 sequence is CASSPRTIHSYNSPLHF. CDR3 in DNA: TGTGCCAGCAGTCCCAGGACAATACACTCCTATAATTCACCCCTCCACTTT. The rearrangement joins TRBV2 to TRBJ1-6, with TRBD1 as a possible D gene (5 bases). Germline CDR1 reads SNHLY; CDR2 reads FYNNEI. The CDR3 has 17 residues. V was pared by 5 bases and J by 0 bases, with 14 bases between.

V gene TRBV28 combines with J gene TRBJ2-5; TRBD1 aligns across 7 bases. Looked up from germline, CDR1 is MDHEN and CDR2 is SYDVKM. This CDR3 has 12 residues. Trimming cost V 7 bases and J 4 bases; bases outside gene matches: 3. The CDR3 spells CASTQGLETQYF. The CDR3 nucleotides read TGTGCCAGCACACAGGGGCTAGAGACCCAGTACTTC.

The V call is TRBV6-1, the J call TRBJ1-5, with TRBD1 identical over 9 bases. Germline V gene sequence: CDR1 MNHNS, CDR2 SASEGT. There are 14 residues in the CDR3. The V gene end was trimmed by 5 bases and the J gene end by 4 bases; junction bases not matched to a gene: 3. The CDR3 protein is CASSIQGANQPQHF. CDR3 in DNA: TGTGCCAGCAGTATACAGGGGGCAAATCAGCCCCAGCATTTT.

The chain couples TRBV28 to TRBJ1-2; unclear D gene. The CDR3 has 13 amino acids. Germline V gene lookup returns CDR1 MDHEN and CDR2 SYDVKM. Trimming removed 4 bases from V and 4 bases from J, with 10 bases in between. The CDR3 bases are TGTGCCAGCAGTTGGAGGACTTCCTATGGCTACACCTTC. Protein product: CASSWRTSYGYTF.

The rearrangement joins TRBV19 to TRBJ1-4, with TRBD1 as a possible D gene (5 bases). In germline, CDR1 is LNHDA, CDR2 SQIVND (reference sequence). The V end lost 4 bases, the J end lost 4 bases, and 10 bases lay between the germline ends. The CDR3 contains 14 residues. The CDR3 here is CASSSRQFNEKLFF. CDR3 sequence (DNA): TGTGCCAGTAGTAGCCGACAGTTTAATGAAAAACTGTTTTTT.

The chain combines TRBV28 with TRBJ1-5, with D hard to call. Trimming shortened V by 7 bases and J by 2 bases, and 15 bases separated the two germline ends. Germline CDR1 reads MDHEN; CDR2 reads SYDVKM. CDR3 length: 15 residues. The CDR3 protein is CASTPPGSGNQPQHF. CDR3 DNA sequence: TGTGCCAGCACCCCGCCCGGGTCGGGCAATCAGCCCCAGCATTTT.

This rearrangement joins TRBV19 to TRBJ2-2; no clear D. Trimming took off 1 base at V and 6 bases at J, with 12 bases between the two ends. This CDR3 has 15 amino acids. Germline CDR1 is LNHDA and CDR2 is SQIVND (reference sequence). The CDR3 region is CASSIVRSGSGELFF. CDR3 DNA sequence: TGTGCCAGTAGTATAGTAAGGTCCGGGTCCGGGGAGCTGTTTTTT.